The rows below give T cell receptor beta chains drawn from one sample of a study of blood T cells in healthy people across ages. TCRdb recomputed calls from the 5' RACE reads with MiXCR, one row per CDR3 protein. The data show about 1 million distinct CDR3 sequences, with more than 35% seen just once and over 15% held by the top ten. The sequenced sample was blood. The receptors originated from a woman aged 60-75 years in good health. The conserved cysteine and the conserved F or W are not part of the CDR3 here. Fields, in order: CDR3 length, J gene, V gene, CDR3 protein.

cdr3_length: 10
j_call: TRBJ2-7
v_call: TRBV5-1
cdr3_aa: ASSTEGYEQY

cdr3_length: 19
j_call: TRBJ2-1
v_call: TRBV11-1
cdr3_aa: ASSPTVTDSSGRAAYNEQF

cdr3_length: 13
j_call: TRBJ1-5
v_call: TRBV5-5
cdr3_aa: ASSLGGTGGQPQH

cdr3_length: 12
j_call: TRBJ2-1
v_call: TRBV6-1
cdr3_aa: ASSESGRGREQF

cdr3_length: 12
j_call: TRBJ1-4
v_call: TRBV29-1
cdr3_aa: SVAGGRGNEKLF

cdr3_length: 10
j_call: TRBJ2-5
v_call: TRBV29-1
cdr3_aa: SVGGSGETQY

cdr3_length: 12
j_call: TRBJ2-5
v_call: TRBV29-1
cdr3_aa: SVGLAEDQETQY

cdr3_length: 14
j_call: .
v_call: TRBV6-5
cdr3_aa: ASSNSKTGFFYEQY

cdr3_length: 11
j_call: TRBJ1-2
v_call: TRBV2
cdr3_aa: ATRDRVFGGYT

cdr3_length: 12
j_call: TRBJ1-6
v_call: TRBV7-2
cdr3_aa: ASSRMSFSSPLH

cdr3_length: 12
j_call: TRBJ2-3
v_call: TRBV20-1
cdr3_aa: SALTVSSTDTQY

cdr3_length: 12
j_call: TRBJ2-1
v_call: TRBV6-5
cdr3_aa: ASSWVSGSSEQF

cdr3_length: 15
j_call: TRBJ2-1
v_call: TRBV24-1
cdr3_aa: ATSDWRTGSSYNEQF

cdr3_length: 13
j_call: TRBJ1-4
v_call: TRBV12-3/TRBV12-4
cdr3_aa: ASSLPTGPNEKLF

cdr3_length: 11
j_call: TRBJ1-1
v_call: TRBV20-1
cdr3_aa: SAADRVNTEAF

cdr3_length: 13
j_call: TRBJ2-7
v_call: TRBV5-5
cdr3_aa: ASSLLATGVGEQY

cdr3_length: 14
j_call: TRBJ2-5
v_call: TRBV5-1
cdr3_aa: ASSWGTIGRGETQY

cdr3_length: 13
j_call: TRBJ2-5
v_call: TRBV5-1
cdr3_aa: ASSLEDRGRETQY

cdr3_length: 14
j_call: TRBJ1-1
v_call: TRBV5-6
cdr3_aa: ASSSWGGPMNTEAF

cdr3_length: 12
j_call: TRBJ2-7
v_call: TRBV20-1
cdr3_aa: SARAGTLSYEQY

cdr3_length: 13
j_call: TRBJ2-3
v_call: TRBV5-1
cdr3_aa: ASSWSVQYTDTQY

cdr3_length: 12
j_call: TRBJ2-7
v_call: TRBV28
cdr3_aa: ASSLKVAGSEQY

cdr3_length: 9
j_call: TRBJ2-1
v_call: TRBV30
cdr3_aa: AWAPQNEQF

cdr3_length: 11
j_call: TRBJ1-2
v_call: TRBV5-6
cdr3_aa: ASSQTEIYGYT

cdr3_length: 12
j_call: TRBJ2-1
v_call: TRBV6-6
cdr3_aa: ASSYSGGRGEQF

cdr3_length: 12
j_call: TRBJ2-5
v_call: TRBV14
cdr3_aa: ASSQWAVQETQY

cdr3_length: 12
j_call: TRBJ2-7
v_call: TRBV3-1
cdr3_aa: ASSQVFGRDEQY

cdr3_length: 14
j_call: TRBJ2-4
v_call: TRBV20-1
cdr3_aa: SARDSERVDKNIQY

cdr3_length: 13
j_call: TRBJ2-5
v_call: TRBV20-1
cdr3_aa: SAPRIGGILETQY

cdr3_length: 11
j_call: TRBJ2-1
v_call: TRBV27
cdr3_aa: ASSPMTYNEQF

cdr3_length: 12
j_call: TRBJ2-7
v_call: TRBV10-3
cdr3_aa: AISEPRGHYEQY

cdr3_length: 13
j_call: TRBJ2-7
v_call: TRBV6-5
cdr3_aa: ASSYLAGRSYEQY

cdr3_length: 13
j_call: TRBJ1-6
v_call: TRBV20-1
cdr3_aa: SARGDSRYNSPLH

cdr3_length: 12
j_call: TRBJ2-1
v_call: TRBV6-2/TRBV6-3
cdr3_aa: ASRTRTQYNEQF

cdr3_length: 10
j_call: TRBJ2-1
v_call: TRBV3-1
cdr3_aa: ASSQEYNEQF

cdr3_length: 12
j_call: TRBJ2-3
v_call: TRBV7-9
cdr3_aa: ASSLVMALDTQY

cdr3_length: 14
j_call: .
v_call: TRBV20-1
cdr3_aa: SASTTPGLAAVEQY

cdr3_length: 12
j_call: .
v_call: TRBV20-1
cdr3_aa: SARGRARTYEQY

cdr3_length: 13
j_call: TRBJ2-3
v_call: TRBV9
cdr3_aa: ASSYTSGVTDTQY

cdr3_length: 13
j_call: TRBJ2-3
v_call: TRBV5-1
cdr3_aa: ATGTSGRAPDTQY

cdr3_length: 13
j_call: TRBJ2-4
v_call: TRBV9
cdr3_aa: ASSVGGDVYNEQY

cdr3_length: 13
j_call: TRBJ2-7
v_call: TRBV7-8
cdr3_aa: ASSLGAGGSIEQY

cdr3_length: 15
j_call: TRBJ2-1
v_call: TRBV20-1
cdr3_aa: SARDVGGALGYNEQF

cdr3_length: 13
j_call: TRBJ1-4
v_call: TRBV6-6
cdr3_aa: ASRGTAATFEKLF

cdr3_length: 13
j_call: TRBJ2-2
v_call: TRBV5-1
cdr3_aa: ASIETPANTGELF

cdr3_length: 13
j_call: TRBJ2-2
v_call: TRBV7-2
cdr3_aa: ASSFSDRNTGELF

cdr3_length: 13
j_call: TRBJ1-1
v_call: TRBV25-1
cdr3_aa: ASSEAWEGRTEAF